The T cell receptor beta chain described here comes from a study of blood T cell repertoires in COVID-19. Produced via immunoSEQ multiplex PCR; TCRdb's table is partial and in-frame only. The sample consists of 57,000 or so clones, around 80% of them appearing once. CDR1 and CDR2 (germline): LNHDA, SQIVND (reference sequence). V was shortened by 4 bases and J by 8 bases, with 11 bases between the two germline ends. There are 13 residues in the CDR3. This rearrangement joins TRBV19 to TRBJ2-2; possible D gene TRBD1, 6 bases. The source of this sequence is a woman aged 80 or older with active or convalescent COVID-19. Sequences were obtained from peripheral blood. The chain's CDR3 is CASSNQGMGELFF. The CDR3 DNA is TGTGCCAGTAGTAATCAGGGGATGGGGGAGCTGTTTTTT.